This is a list of T cell receptor beta chains from one sample in a study of T cells after yellow fever vaccination. TCRdb independently ran MiXCR on the 5' RACE reads; one entry per CDR3 protein. Of some 340,000 distinct CDR3 sequences listed, 4.1% are singletons. Sample: PBMCs, taken 5 days after the yellow fever booster vaccination. All receptors come from a man aged 18 to 30 who received the YFV17D yellow fever vaccine. Each CDR3 is given with its conserved first and last residue. A D gene is named only where the DNA matches it firmly. The listing skips clone size in some rows; elsewhere it reads once, few, many or a size class.

>TRBV3-1|TRBJ2-5|17|TRBD2|many
CASSQDIRGGFWETQYF
TGTGCCAGCAGCCAAGATATTCGGGGGGGCTTCTGGGAGACCCAGTACTTC
>TRBV7-3|TRBJ2-2|13|NA|many
CASSLGPTGELFF
TGCGCCAGCAGCTTGGGCCCCACCGGGGAGCTGTTTTTT
>TRBV7-8|TRBJ2-1|14|NA|NA
CASSLVEGWNEQFF
TGTGCCAGCAGCTTAGTAGAGGGGTGGAATGAGCAGTTCTTC
>TRBV20-1|TRBJ2-6|16|NA|NA
CSARDRSDSGANVLTF
TGCAGTGCTAGAGATCGGTCGGACTCTGGGGCCAACGTCCTGACTTTC
>TRBV4-3|TRBJ2-7|16|NA|many
CASSQVVAGGRSEQYF
TGCGCCAGCAGCCAAGTGGTAGCAGGTGGGAGGTCCGAGCAGTACTTC
>TRBV21-1|TRBJ2-7|13|NA|NA
CASSATDTYEQYF
TGTGCCAGCAGTGCCACGGACACCTACGAGCAGTACTTC
>TRBV11-2|TRBJ2-3|15|NA|NA
CASSLGHWRTDTQYF
TGTGCCAGCAGCTTGGGCCACTGGCGGACAGATACGCAGTATTTT
>TRBV5-1|TRBJ1-2|13|NA|few
CASSLQDGYGYTF
TGCGCCAGCAGCTTGCAGGATGGGTATGGCTACACCTTC
>TRBV5-1|TRBJ2-3|16|TRBD1|NA
CASSSGQVVSVDTQYF
TGCGCCAGCAGCTCGGGACAGGTGGTTTCAGTAGATACGCAGTATTTT
>TRBV15|TRBJ2-5|15|NA|NA
CATSRERAGKETQYF
TGTGCCACCAGCAGAGAAAGGGCCGGTAAAGAGACCCAGTACTTC
>TRBV5-1|TRBJ2-7|13|TRBD2|few
CASSPYGGVEQYF
TGCGCCAGCAGCCCGTATGGGGGGGTCGAGCAGTACTTC
>TRBV29-1|TRBJ2-7|14|TRBD1|many
CSVAHRQGTYEQYF
TGCAGCGTCGCCCATCGACAGGGGACCTACGAGCAGTACTTC
>TRBV12-3/TRBV12-4|TRBJ1-3|17|NA|NA
CASSRGWIPNSGNTIYF
TGTGCCAGCAGTCGCGGTTGGATACCTAACTCTGGAAACACCATATATTTT
>TRBV21-1|TRBJ1-1|12|NA|few
CASRDRDGEAFF
TGTGCCAGCAGGGACAGGGATGGGGAAGCTTTCTTT
>TRBV5-1|TRBJ1-2|13|TRBD1|NA
CASSSGQAGGYTF
TGCGCCAGCAGCTCCGGACAGGCTGGGGGCTACACCTTC
>TRBV4-2|TRBJ2-2|20|TRBD2|NA
CASSQGRRGVPGTNTGELFF
TGTGCCAGCAGCCAAGGGCGGCGGGGGGTGCCTGGTACGAACACCGGGGAGCTGTTTTTT
>TRBV7-9|TRBJ1-4|14|NA|few
CASSLEGVREKLFF
TGTGCCAGCAGCTTGGAGGGAGTTCGTGAAAAACTGTTTTTT
>TRBV7-2|TRBJ2-5|13|NA|NA
CASSSNRQETQYF
TGTGCCAGCAGTTCGAACCGCCAAGAGACCCAGTACTTC
>TRBV3-1|TRBJ1-1|16|TRBD1|few
CASSLGTGVIATEAFF
TGTGCCAGCAGCCTCGGGACAGGGGTGATAGCCACTGAAGCTTTCTTT
>TRBV12-3/TRBV12-4|TRBJ2-1|14|NA|many
CAIGGGVSYNEQFF
TGTGCCATCGGGGGCGGGGTTTCCTACAATGAGCAGTTCTTC
>TRBV3-1|TRBJ1-1|13|NA|few
CASSQAPTSTGFF
TGTGCCAGCAGCCAAGCCCCAACTAGTACGGGTTTCTTT
>TRBV7-7|TRBJ2-3|12|TRBD1|NA
CASSGQGGTQYF
TGTGCCAGCAGCGGACAGGGTGGGACGCAGTATTTT
>TRBV6-2/TRBV6-3|TRBJ1-4|13|TRBD1|many
CASGTGWGEKLFF
TGTGCCAGCGGGACAGGGTGGGGTGAAAAACTGTTTTTT
>TRBV6-1|TRBJ1-2|12|NA|NA
CASSLQGEGYTF
TGTGCCAGCAGTCTACAGGGCGAGGGCTACACCTTC
>TRBV12-3/TRBV12-4|TRBJ1-1|14|TRBD1|many
CASSFGTGDTEAFF
TGTGCCAGCAGTTTCGGGACAGGGGACACTGAAGCTTTCTTT
>TRBV5-1|TRBJ2-3|15|TRBD1|NA
CASSLVARGSDTQYF
TGCGCCAGCAGCTTGGTAGCCAGGGGGTCAGATACGCAGTATTTT
>TRBV7-2|TRBJ2-7|11|NA|few
CASSNLYEQYF
TGTGCCAGCAGCAATTTATACGAGCAGTACTTC
>TRBV7-8|TRBJ1-1|12|TRBD1|NA
CASSSEDREYFF
TGTGCCAGCAGCTCCGAGGACAGGGAGTATTTCTTT
>TRBV6-2/TRBV6-3|TRBJ1-6|12|NA|NA
CASSYGEAPLHF
TGTGCCAGCAGTTACGGCGAAGCACCCCTCCACTTT
>TRBV12-3/TRBV12-4|TRBJ1-3|14|NA|few
CASSYDNSGNTIYF
TGTGCCAGCAGTTATGACAACTCTGGAAACACCATATATTTT
>TRBV20-1|TRBJ2-3|15|TRBD2|many
CSARGWRGGTDTQYF
TGCAGTGCTAGGGGTTGGCGGGGGGGCACAGATACGCAGTATTTT
>TRBV20-1|TRBJ2-1|12|NA|few
CSATVDHNEQFF
TGCAGTGCTACCGTAGACCACAATGAGCAGTTCTTC
>TRBV4-1|TRBJ2-5|14|NA|few
CASSQVPGRETQYF
TGCGCCAGCAGCCAAGTTCCAGGGAGAGAGACCCAGTACTTC
>TRBV20-1|TRBJ2-3|16|NA|few
CSLRGDPNTPGDTQYF
TGCAGCCTGAGGGGGGACCCTAATACTCCGGGCGATACGCAGTATTTT
>TRBV12-3/TRBV12-4|TRBJ1-5|13|NA|few
CASSSRRPQPQHF
TGTGCCAGCAGTTCTCGGAGGCCTCAGCCCCAGCATTTT
>TRBV5-1|TRBJ2-2|15|NA|many
CASSLYFMGPGELFF
TGCGCCAGCAGCTTGTATTTTATGGGGCCCGGGGAGCTGTTTTTT
>TRBV7-8|TRBJ2-1|18|NA|many
CASSLGLPKGGTYNEQFF
TGTGCCAGCAGCTTAGGCCTCCCGAAGGGGGGGACTTACAATGAGCAGTTCTTC
>TRBV28|TRBJ2-2|13|NA|NA
CASSRIFPGELFF
TGTGCCAGCAGTCGAATTTTCCCCGGGGAGCTGTTTTTT
>TRBV7-2|TRBJ2-2|14|NA|NA
CASSLGIHTGELFF
TGTGCCAGCAGCTTAGGGATACACACCGGGGAGCTGTTTTTT
>TRBV4-1|TRBJ2-5|16|NA|few
CASSQESGGSGETQYF
TGCGCCAGCAGCCAAGAATCCGGTGGGTCGGGTGAGACCCAGTACTTC
>TRBV21-1|TRBJ2-1|16|NA|NA
CASSKNLTSGNNEQFF
TGTGCCAGCAGCAAAAACTTAACTAGCGGGAACAATGAGCAGTTCTTC
>TRBV2|TRBJ2-1|13|NA|few
CASSVLKVYEQFF
TGTGCCAGCAGTGTCCTAAAAGTGTATGAGCAGTTCTTC
>TRBV12-3/TRBV12-4|TRBJ1-5|19|NA|NA
CASGGRGHSDLHSNQPQHF
TGTGCCAGCGGCGGGCGGGGACACTCAGACTTACATAGCAATCAGCCCCAGCATTTT
>TRBV20-1|TRBJ2-5|15|NA|many
CSARPPGHLGGTQYF
TGCAGTGCTAGACCTCCGGGACACCTCGGGGGGACCCAGTACTTC
>TRBV7-7|TRBJ2-7|15|TRBD1|many
CASSQTGGATSEQYF
TGTGCCAGCAGTCAGACAGGGGGCGCGACCAGCGAGCAGTACTTC
>TRBV4-2|TRBJ1-3|15|NA|NA
CASSQEEAAGNTIYF
TGTGCCAGCAGCCAAGAGGAGGCGGCTGGAAACACCATATATTTT
>TRBV12-3/TRBV12-4|TRBJ1-1|15|NA|NA
CASSFRAARGTEAFF
TGTGCCAGCAGTTTCCGGGCAGCCCGGGGCACTGAAGCTTTCTTT
>TRBV6-4|TRBJ1-1|17|NA|few
CASSSPIRGDMNTEAFF
TGTGCCAGCAGTTCCCCCATCCGGGGAGATATGAACACTGAAGCTTTCTTT
>TRBV7-8|TRBJ1-1|14|NA|many
CASSLVEGRGKAFF
TGTGCCAGCAGCTTAGTTGAGGGGCGAGGGAAAGCTTTCTTT
>TRBV11-2|TRBJ1-4|13|NA|few
CASSLSVREKLFF
TGTGCCAGCAGCTTATCGGTTCGGGAAAAACTGTTTTTT
>TRBV6-5|TRBJ2-3|15|NA|many
CASSYLGGPTDTQYF
TGTGCCAGCAGTTACCTCGGGGGCCCCACAGATACGCAGTATTTT
>TRBV5-6|TRBJ2-1|13|NA|NA
CASSLPGADEQFF
TGTGCCAGCAGCTTGCCGGGGGCAGATGAGCAGTTCTTC
>TRBV5-6|TRBJ2-3|15|NA|few
CASSYPQQRLNTQYF
TGTGCCAGCAGCTATCCGCAGCAAAGGTTGAATACGCAGTATTTT
>TRBV28|TRBJ2-5|15|NA|few
CASSSGARNQETQYF
TGTGCCAGCAGCTCAGGGGCAAGGAACCAAGAGACCCAGTACTTC